This note documents a single TCR beta chain sequence. The antigen is unknown. This sample was included in a study of OX40 agonist ivuxolimab in advanced cancers. Study overall: Ivuxolimab, an antibody that agonizes OX40 (CD134), was administered to the patients. The dose-escalation cohort was about 86% male, with a mean age of 60 years, ranging roughly 23 to 85. Broader study findings: Partial responders dosed at 0.1-3.0 mg/kg displayed clonal expansion ranking among the lowest. Averaging showed that CD8+ T cells had more expanded clones than CD4+ did.

V lost 4 bases and J lost 4, with 14 bases in between. Germline V gene lookup returns CDR1 LNHDA and CDR2 SQIVND (reference sequence). CDR3 length: 15 amino acids. The data were produced by immunoSEQ multiplex PCR, yet TCRdb's version contains in-frame clones alone and is incomplete. The sample lists fewer than 85,000 clones; 90% to 95% were seen once. The source was CD4+ or CD8+ T cells sorted from blood, collected in a trial of the OX40 agonist ivuxolimab. The TCR sequence derives from an adult with an advanced solid tumor such as melanoma, head and neck, liver or kidney cancer. The J gene is TRBJ2-1, the V gene TRBV19, with D possibly being TRBD1 or TRBD2 (5 bases each). CDR3: CASSTLYGTYNEQFF. The CDR3 DNA sequence: TGTGCCAGTAGTACCCTGTATGGGACGTACAATGAGCAGTTCTTC.